The rows below give T cell receptor beta chains drawn from one sample of a study of identical twins. TCRdb itself ran the 5' RACE reads through MiXCR, one entry per CDR3 protein. This sample has about 890,000 distinct CDR3 sequences; 12% occur once, and the top ten carry under 2%. These data were likewise used in another study, on yellow fever vaccine responses in identical twins.

The sample comprised PBMCs. The receptors were sampled from a woman between 18 and 30 years old in good health. Each CDR3 is given with its conserved first and last residue. A D gene is named only where the DNA matches it firmly. Clone sizes are given selectively: once, few, many, or a class where the clone is expanded.

CDR3 length | J gene | clone size | V gene | D gene | CDR3 DNA | CDR3 protein
15 | TRBJ2-7 | . | TRBV11-2 | . | TGTGCCAGCAGCCCTCCCGGGGGACCCTCCTACGAGCAGTACTTC | CASSPPGGPSYEQYF
14 | TRBJ2-1 | . | TRBV6-4 | . | TGTGCCAGCAGTGAGTCCCCCGAGGATTCTGAGCAGTTCTTC | CASSESPEDSEQFF
14 | TRBJ2-5 | many | TRBV5-6 | TRBD1 | TGTGCCAGCAGCTCCGACAGGGGGCGAGAGACCCAGTACTTC | CASSSDRGRETQYF
15 | TRBJ2-7 | . | TRBV3-1 | . | TGTGCCAGCAGCCCCCTCGGGAGCGGTACCTACGAGCAGTACTTC | CASSPLGSGTYEQYF
14 | TRBJ2-3 | . | TRBV29-1 | . | TGCAGCGTTGAACGCGGGGCTAGCACAGATACGCAGTATTTT | CSVERGASTDTQYF
17 | TRBJ2-7 | few | TRBV5-1 | TRBD1 | TGCGCCAGCAGCTCCGCCAATCCGGGACAGGGTGGCTACGAGCAGTACTTC | CASSSANPGQGGYEQYF
15 | TRBJ1-5 | . | TRBV12-3/TRBV12-4 | TRBD1 | TGTGCCAGCAGTCCAGGACAGGGGCGGAATCAGCCCCAGCATTTT | CASSPGQGRNQPQHF
16 | TRBJ2-5 | . | TRBV12-3/TRBV12-4 | TRBD2 | TGTGCCAGCATCGGGACTAGCGGGAGACCGCCAGAGACCCAGTACTTC | CASIGTSGRPPETQYF
14 | TRBJ1-2 | many | TRBV5-1 | . | TGCGCCAGCAGCTTGGTGAAGGGAGGCTATGGCTACACCTTC | CASSLVKGGYGYTF
15 | TRBJ1-1 | few | TRBV10-3 | . | TGTGCCATCAGTGATCCTTCAGGCTTGAACACTGAAGCTTTCTTT | CAISDPSGLNTEAFF
15 | TRBJ2-2 | many | TRBV2 | TRBD1 | TGTGCCAGCAGTCTCCACAGGGGCTCATCCGGGGAGCTGTTTTTT | CASSLHRGSSGELFF
13 | TRBJ1-2 | few | TRBV13 | . | TGTGCCAGCAGCGGGGGGGACCAATATGGCTACACCTTC | CASSGGDQYGYTF
15 | TRBJ1-5 | . | TRBV5-8 | TRBD1 | TGTGCCAGCAGCGGCCGGGACAGGATGAACCAGCCCCAGCATTTT | CASSGRDRMNQPQHF
18 | TRBJ2-5 | . | TRBV11-1 | . | TGTGCCAGCAGCAACGCGTGGGAACTAGCTGGGCCTCAAGAGACCCAGTACTTC | CASSNAWELAGPQETQYF
15 | TRBJ2-1 | few | TRBV6-5 | . | TGTGCCAGCAGTTATGGCTGGGGGCCTGTGGATAAGCAGTTCTTC | CASSYGWGPVDKQFF
16 | TRBJ2-7 | few | TRBV20-1 | TRBD2 | TGCAGTGCCCAGAGAGGGCTAGCGGGGGACACCTACGAGCAGTACTTC | CSAQRGLAGDTYEQYF
14 | TRBJ2-7 | few | TRBV12-3/TRBV12-4 | TRBD2 | TGTGCCAGCAAGGGACTAGCGGGTGACTACGAGCAGTACTTC | CASKGLAGDYEQYF
14 | TRBJ2-2 | few | TRBV11-2 | . | TGTGCCAGCAGCTTAGAGGCGGGGTCCGGGGAGCTGTTTTTT | CASSLEAGSGELFF
16 | TRBJ2-1 | once | TRBV5-1 | . | TGCGCCAGCAGCCCTTCGACAGGCCAGATTTACAATGAGCAGTTCTTC | CASSPSTGQIYNEQFF
13 | TRBJ1-1 | . | TRBV20-1 | . | TGCAGTGCTAGTTTGGGGATGAACACTGAAGCTTTCTTT | CSASLGMNTEAFF
14 | TRBJ2-5 | few | TRBV6-1 | . | TGTGCCAGCTCAATCGGGGATGTCCAAGAGACCCAGTACTTC | CASSIGDVQETQYF
19 | TRBJ2-3 | . | TRBV3-1 | TRBD2 | TGTGCCAGCAGCCAAGACTCAGGTCTGCGGGGGGTCGGCACAGATACGCAGTATTTT | CASSQDSGLRGVGTDTQYF